This TCR beta chain was identified during a study of T cells in Graves' hyperthyroidism and ophthalmopathy. Orbital computed tomography, thyroid ultrasound, serum thyroxine and TRAb, and clinical symptoms together informed the diagnoses. Points on this clonotype: The target antigen is unknown.

This CDR3 is built from 14 residues. Germline CDR1 is MNHEY and CDR2 is SMNVEV (reference sequence). J was trimmed by 5 bases and V by 6 bases; bases with no gene match: 10. General study results and limits: Researchers found most expanded thyroid clonotypes above 0.001 in blood as well.

Amplified TCR beta CDR3 regions derived from RNA transcripts. TCR CDR3 regions were first amplified by RT-PCR with HTBI primers. TCRdb re-derived calls from the multiplex PCR reads in MiXCR, one entry per CDR3 protein. This table has about 410,000 distinct CDR3 sequences, roughly 15% appearing once. Sequencing used blood. This TCR derives from a man between 18 and 35 years old with Graves' ophthalmopathy. This chain links TRBV27 with TRBJ2-7, with 7 bases that match TRBD1. The CDR3 sequence: CASSLRQGSHEQYF. The CDR3 DNA is TGTGCCAGCAGCCTCCGACAGGGTAGTCACGAGCAGTACTTC.